Listed below are T cell receptor beta chains from one sample, sequenced in a study of T-cell memory formation after mild COVID-19. One entry per CDR3 protein, called by TCRdb with MiXCR from the 5' RACE reads. Found here are 200,000 to 300,000 distinct CDR3 sequences, over 15% of them singletons; the top ten hold under 25%. The sample comprised PBMCs or a T cell subset sorted from them (not recorded which). These receptors all come from a man between 18 and 35 years old who had mild COVID-19 (a few samples of this study predate the infection). Cell type and time point are not known. Both conserved end residues are part of each CDR3. Each record gives: D gene, clone size, V gene, J gene, CDR3 protein, CDR3 DNA. D genes are given only for firm matches. Clone size, where shown, is once, few, many, or a class for clones that have expanded.

TRBD2	few	TRBV20-1	TRBJ2-3	CSAGTSGGETDTQYF	TGCAGTGCTGGGACTAGCGGGGGGGAGACAGATACGCAGTATTTT
NA	NA	TRBV18	TRBJ1-2	CASSPSGAEGGYTF	TGTGCCAGCTCACCCTCAGGGGCCGAGGGGGGCTACACCTTC
NA	few	TRBV5-1	TRBJ2-5	CASSAGLMGETQYF	TGCGCCAGCAGCGCCGGCCTCATGGGGGAGACCCAGTACTTC
TRBD2	NA	TRBV3-1	TRBJ2-1	CASSHWTSGGAVEQFF	TGTGCCAGCAGCCACTGGACTAGCGGGGGGGCCGTTGAGCAGTTCTTC
NA	few	TRBV15	TRBJ2-5	CATSRDRGRDETQYF	TGTGCCACCAGCAGAGATCGGGGCAGGGACGAGACCCAGTACTTC
TRBD2	few	TRBV20-1	TRBJ2-3	CSARGGLASDTQYF	TGCAGTGCTAGGGGGGGACTAGCCTCAGATACGCAGTATTTT
NA	few	TRBV2	TRBJ1-1	CASTGGMGRGTEAFF	TGTGCCAGCACCGGCGGGATGGGTAGAGGCACTGAAGCTTTCTTT
NA	NA	TRBV9	TRBJ2-1	CASSVGELRYNEQFF	TGTGCCAGCAGCGTAGGCGAATTGAGGTACAATGAGCAGTTCTTC
TRBD2	few	TRBV7-2	TRBJ2-3	CASSLRGGPDTQYF	TGTGCCAGCAGCTTGCGGGGGGGGCCAGATACGCAGTATTTT
NA	few	TRBV5-1	TRBJ2-3	CASSPFGGVTDTQYF	TGCGCCAGCAGCCCCTTTGGGGGCGTGACAGATACGCAGTATTTT
NA	NA	TRBV30	TRBJ2-3	CAWSVPHGNTQYF	TGTGCCTGGAGTGTACCCCACGGAAATACGCAGTATTTT
NA	few	TRBV29-1	TRBJ1-2	CSVGSAYGYTF	TGCAGCGTTGGATCGGCCTATGGCTACACCTTC
NA	few	TRBV5-1	TRBJ1-6	CASSLGDSPSPLHF	TGCGCCAGCAGCCTGGGGGATAGCCCTTCACCCCTCCACTTT
TRBD2	NA	TRBV29-1	TRBJ2-5	CSVAKRGYYQETQYF	TGCAGCGTCGCTAAGCGGGGCTACTACCAAGAGACCCAGTACTTC
NA	NA	TRBV2	TRBJ2-5	CASELQETQYF	TGTGCCAGCGAGTTACAAGAGACCCAGTACTTC
TRBD2	few	TRBV20-1	TRBJ2-3	CSAHRGGRTDTQYF	TGCAGTGCTCATCGGGGGGGCCGTACAGATACGCAGTATTTT
NA	NA	TRBV5-1	TRBJ1-4	CASSLARQRRAANEKLFF	TGCGCCAGCAGCTTGGCGCGGCAAAGAAGGGCAGCTAATGAAAAACTGTTTTTT
TRBD1	NA	TRBV6-5	TRBJ1-1	CASSSPGDREAFF	TGTGCCAGCAGTAGTCCCGGGGACAGGGAAGCTTTCTTT
TRBD1	NA	TRBV5-1	TRBJ2-1	CASSLYGTGGSYNEQFF	TGCGCCAGCAGCTTGTACGGGACAGGTGGTTCCTACAATGAGCAGTTCTTC
TRBD1	NA	TRBV6-5	TRBJ1-2	CASTPGGTASRGYTF	TGTGCCAGCACCCCCGGCGGGACAGCAAGTCGTGGCTACACCTTC
NA	NA	TRBV10-3	TRBJ2-5	CAISEKRMGETQYF	TGTGCCATCAGTGAGAAGAGGATGGGGGAGACCCAGTACTTC
TRBD1	NA	TRBV5-1	TRBJ2-3	CASSSGTGPTLGTDTQYF	TGCGCCAGCAGCTCCGGGACAGGGCCCACCCTAGGCACAGATACGCAGTATTTT
TRBD2	few	TRBV5-1	TRBJ2-1	CASSSTSGDNEQFF	TGCGCCAGCAGCTCGACTAGCGGGGACAATGAGCAGTTCTTC